This entry lists 23 T cell receptor beta chains sequenced from one sample in a study of monozygotic twins with inflammatory bowel disease. Each CDR3 protein gets one entry in TCRdb, which reprocessed the 5' RACE reads and gives no DNA. With roughly 120,000 distinct CDR3 sequences in the sample, the ten largest clones hold around 12%. The sequenced sample was blood. Receptors were obtained from a human donor with ulcerative colitis or Crohn's disease, or a healthy co-twin of an affected twin (not recorded which).

CDR3 protein: CASSQDLGIGYGYTF. This chain connects TRBV4-2 to TRBJ1-2. The germline gives CDR1 LGHNA, CDR2 YNFKEQ. CDR3 length: 15 residues.

The V gene is TRBV20-1, the J gene TRBJ2-3; TCRdb lists TRBD1, though no DNA is available to test this call. Germline V gene data show CDR1 as DFQATT and CDR2 as SNEGSKA (reference sequence). The CDR3 covers 12 residues. This CDR3 is CSAGTPIDTQYF.

The chain recombines TRBV7-9 with TRBJ2-7; TCRdb's assignment of TRBD1 cannot be checked, as there is no DNA. The CDR3 consists of 12 residues. Per germline, CDR1 SEHNR and CDR2 FQNEAQ (reference sequence). Here the CDR3 reads CASSQAGYEQYF.

The CDR3 loop is CASSTGRLETQYF. The chain employs TRBV7-9 and TRBJ2-5; no DNA is available, so the TRBD1 call from TCRdb remains unchecked. The CDR3 runs to 13 residues. Germline CDR1 SEHNR, CDR2 FQNEAQ (reference sequence).

The chain links TRBV29-1 to TRBJ1-1; checking the TCRdb D call of TRBD1 is not possible without DNA. The CDR3 spans 14 residues. The germline CDR1 and CDR2 sequences are SQVTM and ANQGSEA. The CDR3 here is CSVELPGASTEAFF.

The chain employs TRBV10-3 and TRBJ1-2; the D call of TRBD1 rests on TCRdb alone, since no DNA is present to check it. CDR1 is ENHRY, CDR2 SYGVKD, per germline. The CDR3 runs to 16 residues. CDR3 in amino acids: CAIRRTGGQIPYGYTF.

The chain is built from TRBV28 and TRBJ2-5; TCRdb picks TRBD1, but there is no DNA to check that call. The CDR3 consists of 13 residues. CDR1 and CDR2 (germline): MDHEN, SYDVKM. CDR3 amino acids: CASRGGALETQYF. Together with reference TRBV28 and TRBJ2-5, the CDR3 gives the full variable domain: DVKVTQSSRYLVKRTGEKVFLECVQDMDHENMFWYRQDPGLGLRLIYFSYDVKMKEKGDIPEGYSVSREKKERFSLILESASTNQTSMYLCASRGGALETQYFGPGTRLLVL.

The V gene is TRBV7-9, the J gene TRBJ2-2; TCRdb reports TRBD1, a call that lacks DNA to check it against. This CDR3 is built from 12 residues. CDR1 is SEHNR and CDR2 is FQNEAQ in the germline V gene (reference sequence). Here the CDR3 reads CASRYTGGWLFF.

The chain combines TRBV7-2 with TRBJ2-7; without DNA, the TCRdb call of TRBD2 cannot be checked. The CDR3 is 13 residues long. CDR1 SGHTA and CDR2 FQGNSA come from the germline V gene. CDR3 sequence: CASSLGWTSGRLF.

The J gene is TRBJ2-2, the V gene TRBV28; TCRdb reports TRBD1, a call that lacks DNA to check it against. Germline V gene data show CDR1 as MDHEN and CDR2 as SYDVKM. The CDR3 consists of 14 residues. The CDR3 reads CASGWTGDTGELFF.

The rearrangement uses TRBV7-3 and TRBJ1-1; TCRdb outputs TRBD1, but without DNA this stays unchecked. The CDR3 contains 14 residues. Germline CDR1 SGHTA, CDR2 FQGTGA. CDR3 sequence reads: CASSLQGAGTEAFF.

The V gene is TRBV5-1, the J gene TRBJ2-5; TCRdb lists TRBD1, though no DNA is available to test this call. The V gene's germline CDR1 is SGHRS and CDR2 YFSETQ. This CDR3 contains 13 residues. The CDR3: CASTEGDRETQYF.

J is TRBJ2-1 and V is TRBV7-8; the TCRdb call, TRBD2, lacks DNA for checking. The CDR3 is made up of 19 amino acids. Germline CDR1 is SGHVS and CDR2 is FQNEAQ. CDR3 region: CASSPGLAGAPSSYNEQFF.

This chain links TRBV3-1 with TRBJ1-6. The CDR3 spans 12 residues. Germline V CDR1 and CDR2: LGHDT, YNNKEL (reference sequence). CDR3 in amino acids: CASRKGNSPLHF.

The genes are TRBV7-9 and TRBJ2-3; the TCRdb call, TRBD2, lacks DNA for checking. The CDR3 length is 14 residues. Germline assignment: CDR1 SEHNR and CDR2 FQNEAQ (reference sequence). Here the CDR3 reads CASIERGSTDTQYF.

The chain couples TRBV6-2 or TRBV6-3 to TRBJ2-2; the TCRdb D gene call, TRBD2, has no DNA to confirm it. Germline values: CDR1 MNHEY, CDR2 SVGEGT. The length of the CDR3 is 15 residues. CDR3: CASSGLGRYTGELFF.

The V call is TRBV5-1, the J call TRBJ2-4; the TCRdb call, TRBD1, lacks DNA for checking. Germline assignment: CDR1 SGHRS and CDR2 YFSETQ. This CDR3 has 13 residues. CDR3 sequence reads: CASNSDGALIQYF. The complete variable domain, with remaining parts taken from reference TRBV5-1 and TRBJ2-4, reads KAGVTQTPRYLIKTRGQQVTLSCSPISGHRSVSWYQQTPGQGLQFLFEYFSETQRNKGNFPGRFSGRQFSNSRSEMNVSTLELGDSALYLCASNSDGALIQYFGAGTRLSVL.

The rearrangement uses TRBV19 and TRBJ1-5; TCRdb's D call, TRBD1, is unchecked because there is no DNA. CDR3 length: 15 residues. Germline CDR1 reads LNHDA; CDR2 reads SQIVND (reference sequence). The chain's CDR3 is CASIIGGGAVGPQHF.

The chain links TRBV7-2 to TRBJ2-3; TCRdb's D gene call, TRBD2, goes unchecked for lack of DNA. The CDR3 contains 15 residues. CDR1 and CDR2 (germline): SGHTA, FQGNSA. This CDR3 is CASSPRLASSDTQYF.

V is TRBV7-2 and J is TRBJ2-1. The length of the CDR3 is 14 residues. From germline, CDR1 is SGHTA and CDR2 FQGNSA. This CDR3 reads CASTLVGYNAEQFF.

This chain connects TRBV5-1 to TRBJ2-4; TCRdb designates TRBD1, a call that cannot be tested without DNA. Germline values: CDR1 SGHRS, CDR2 YFSETQ. There are 17 residues in the CDR3. CDR3 in amino acids: CASSSRPRDRGRNIQYF.

Here the CDR3 reads CASSQSGTGSYGYTF. The chain couples TRBV3-1 to TRBJ1-2; TCRdb names TRBD1, which stays unverified in the absence of DNA. The germline gives CDR1 LGHDT, CDR2 YNNKEL (reference sequence). The CDR3 has 15 amino acids.

The chain has TRBV7-9 and TRBJ1-2; TCRdb gives TRBD1 as the D gene, but with no DNA this cannot be confirmed. The CDR3 consists of 13 residues. The germline CDR1 and CDR2 sequences are SEHNR and FQNEAQ (reference sequence). CDR3 region: CASSLGQQGGYTF.